The rows below give T cell receptor beta chains drawn from one sample of a study of T cell responses to AZD1222 COVID-19 vaccine. Assay used: immunoSEQ multiplex PCR; TCRdb lists only in-frame clones, some missing. The table includes roughly 70,000 clones, approximately 90% detected once. The sequenced sample was peripheral blood, obtained on day 0 of AZD1222 vaccination. The origin of the receptors is an adult in good health. Each CDR3 is given without its conserved first and last residue.

j_call v_call cdr3_aa
TRBJ2-5 TRBV5-4 ASSLEAYQETQY
TRBJ1-6 TRBV24-1 ATSARGANSPLH
TRBJ1-5 TRBV27 ASSLRGTYSNQPQH
TRBJ2-7 TRBV25-1 ASAGLLYEQY
TRBJ1-1 TRBV9 ASSVGGRKNTEAF
TRBJ2-1 TRBV25-1 ASSWGTSGPRNEQF
TRBJ1-5 TRBV3-1/TRBV3-2 ASSQDGQGHQPQH
TRBJ2-5 TRBV30 AWSRGFQETQY
TRBJ1-2 TRBV30 AWRGTGTGHGYT
TRBJ1-4 TRBV19 ASSISTNEKLF